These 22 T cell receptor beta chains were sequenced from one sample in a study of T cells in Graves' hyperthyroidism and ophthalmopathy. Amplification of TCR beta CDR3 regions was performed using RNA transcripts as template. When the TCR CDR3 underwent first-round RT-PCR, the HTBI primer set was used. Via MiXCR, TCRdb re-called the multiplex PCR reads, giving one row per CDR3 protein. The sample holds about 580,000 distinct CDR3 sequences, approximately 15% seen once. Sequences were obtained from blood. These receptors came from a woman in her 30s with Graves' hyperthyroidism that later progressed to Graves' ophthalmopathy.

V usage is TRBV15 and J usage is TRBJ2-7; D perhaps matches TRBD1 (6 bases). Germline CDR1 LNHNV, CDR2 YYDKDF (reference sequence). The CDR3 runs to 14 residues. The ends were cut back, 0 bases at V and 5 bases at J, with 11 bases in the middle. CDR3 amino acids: CATSRDSGAHEQYF. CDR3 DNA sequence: TGTGCCACCAGCAGAGATTCAGGGGCCCACGAGCAGTACTTC.

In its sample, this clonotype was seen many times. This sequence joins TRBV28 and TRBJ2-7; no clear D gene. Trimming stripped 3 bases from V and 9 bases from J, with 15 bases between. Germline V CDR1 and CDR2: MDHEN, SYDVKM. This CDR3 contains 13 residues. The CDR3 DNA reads TGTGCCAGCAGTTTGCCGGACCCCGTGGGGCAGTACTTC. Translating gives CASSLPDPVGQYF. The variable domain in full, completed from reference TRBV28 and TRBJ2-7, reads DVKVTQSSRYLVKRTGEKVFLECVQDMDHENMFWYRQDPGLGLRLIYFSYDVKMKEKGDIPEGYSVSREKKERFSLILESASTNQTSMYLCASSLPDPVGQYFGPGTRLTVT.

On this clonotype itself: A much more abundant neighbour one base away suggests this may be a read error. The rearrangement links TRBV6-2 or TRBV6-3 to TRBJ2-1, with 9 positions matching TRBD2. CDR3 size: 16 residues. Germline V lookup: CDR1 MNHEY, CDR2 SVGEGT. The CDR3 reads CASSYSSGSDYHEQFF. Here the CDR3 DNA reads TGTGCCAGCAGTTACTCTAGCGGGAGTGACTACCATGAGCAGTTCTTC.

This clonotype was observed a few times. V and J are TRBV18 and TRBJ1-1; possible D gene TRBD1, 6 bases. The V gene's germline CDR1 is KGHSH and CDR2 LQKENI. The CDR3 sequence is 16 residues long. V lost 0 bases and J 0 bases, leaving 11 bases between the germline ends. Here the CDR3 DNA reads TGTGCCAGCTCACCACCTGGGGGGGCCCTGAACACTGAAGCTTTCTTT. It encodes CASSPPGGALNTEAFF.

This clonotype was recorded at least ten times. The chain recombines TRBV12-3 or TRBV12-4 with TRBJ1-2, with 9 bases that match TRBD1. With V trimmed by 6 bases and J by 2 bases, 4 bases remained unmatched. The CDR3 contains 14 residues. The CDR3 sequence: CASRRDRENYGYTF. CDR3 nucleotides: TGTGCCAGCAGGCGGGACAGGGAGAACTATGGCTACACCTTC.

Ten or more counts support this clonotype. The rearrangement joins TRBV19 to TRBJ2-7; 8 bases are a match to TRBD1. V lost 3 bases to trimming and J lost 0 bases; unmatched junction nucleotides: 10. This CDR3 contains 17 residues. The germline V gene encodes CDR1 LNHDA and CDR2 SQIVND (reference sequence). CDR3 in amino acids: CASSIGRKGQASYEQYF. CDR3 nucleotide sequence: TGTGCCAGTAGTATCGGGCGGAAGGGACAGGCCTCCTACGAGCAGTACTTC. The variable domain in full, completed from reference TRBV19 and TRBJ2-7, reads DGGITQSPKYLFRKEGQNVTLSCEQNLNHDAMYWYRQDPGQGLRLIYYSQIVNDFQKGDIAEGYSVSREKKESFPLTVTSAQKNPTAFYLCASSIGRKGQASYEQYFGPGTRLTVT.

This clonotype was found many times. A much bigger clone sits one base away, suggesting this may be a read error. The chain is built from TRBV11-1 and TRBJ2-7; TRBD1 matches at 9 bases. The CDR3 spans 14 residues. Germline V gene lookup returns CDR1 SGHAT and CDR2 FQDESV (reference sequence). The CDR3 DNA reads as TGTGTCAGCAGCCCGGGACAGGGCCCCTACGAGCAGTACTTC. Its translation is CVSSPGQGPYEQYF.

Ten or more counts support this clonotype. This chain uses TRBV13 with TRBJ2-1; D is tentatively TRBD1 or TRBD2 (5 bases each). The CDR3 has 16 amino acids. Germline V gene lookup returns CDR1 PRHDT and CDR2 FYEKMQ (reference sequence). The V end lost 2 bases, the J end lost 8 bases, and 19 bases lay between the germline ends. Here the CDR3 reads CASSLFVGAERDEQFF. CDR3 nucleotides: TGTGCCAGCAGCTTATTTGTAGGGGCTGAGAGGGATGAGCAGTTCTTC.

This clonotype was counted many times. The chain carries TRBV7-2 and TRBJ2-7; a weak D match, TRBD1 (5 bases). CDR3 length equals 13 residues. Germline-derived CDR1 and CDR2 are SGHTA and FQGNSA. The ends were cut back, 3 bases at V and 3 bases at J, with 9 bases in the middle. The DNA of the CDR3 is TGTGCCAGCAGCTTGCTACAGGACTACGAGCAGTACTTC. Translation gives CASSLLQDYEQYF.

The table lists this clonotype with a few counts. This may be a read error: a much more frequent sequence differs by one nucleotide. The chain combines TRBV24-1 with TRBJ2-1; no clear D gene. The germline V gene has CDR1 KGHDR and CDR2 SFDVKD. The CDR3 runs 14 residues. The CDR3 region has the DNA TGTGCCACCAGCCAAATGCCACCCGACAATGAGCAGTCCTTC. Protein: CATSQMPPDNEQSF.

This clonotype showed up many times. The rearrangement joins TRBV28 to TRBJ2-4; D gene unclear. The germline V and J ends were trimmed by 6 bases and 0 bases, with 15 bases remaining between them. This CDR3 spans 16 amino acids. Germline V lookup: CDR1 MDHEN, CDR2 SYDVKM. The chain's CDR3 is CASSSWTELAKNIQYF. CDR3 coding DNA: TGTGCCAGCAGCTCTTGGACGGAACTAGCCAAAAACATTCAGTACTTC. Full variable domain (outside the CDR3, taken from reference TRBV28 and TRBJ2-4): DVKVTQSSRYLVKRTGEKVFLECVQDMDHENMFWYRQDPGLGLRLIYFSYDVKMKEKGDIPEGYSVSREKKERFSLILESASTNQTSMYLCASSSWTELAKNIQYFGAGTRLSVL.

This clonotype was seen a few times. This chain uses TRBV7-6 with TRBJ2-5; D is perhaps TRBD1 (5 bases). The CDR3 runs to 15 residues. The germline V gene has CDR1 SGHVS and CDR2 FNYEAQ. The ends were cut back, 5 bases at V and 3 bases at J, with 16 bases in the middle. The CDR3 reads CASSKYQGKEETQYF. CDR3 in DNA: TGTGCCAGCAGCAAATACCAGGGAAAGGAAGAGACCCAGTACTTC. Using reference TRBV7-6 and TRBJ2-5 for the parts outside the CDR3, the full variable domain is GAGVSQSPRYKVTKRGQDVALRCDPISGHVSLYWYRQALGQGPEFLTYFNYEAQQDKSGLPNDRFSAERPEGSISTLTIQRTEQRDSAMYRCASSKYQGKEETQYFGPGTRLLVL.

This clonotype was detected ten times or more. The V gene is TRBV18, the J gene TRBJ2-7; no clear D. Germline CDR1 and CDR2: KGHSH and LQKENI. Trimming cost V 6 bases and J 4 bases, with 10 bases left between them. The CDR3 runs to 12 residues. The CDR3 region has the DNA TGTGCCAGCTCCCCAGATACTTACGAGCAGTACTTC. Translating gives CASSPDTYEQYF.

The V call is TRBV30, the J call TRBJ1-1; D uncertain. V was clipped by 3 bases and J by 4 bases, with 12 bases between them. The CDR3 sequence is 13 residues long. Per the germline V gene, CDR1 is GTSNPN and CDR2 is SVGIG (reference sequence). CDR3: CAWRSYRGTEAFF. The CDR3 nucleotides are TGTGCCTGGAGATCTTATAGAGGCACTGAAGCTTTCTTT. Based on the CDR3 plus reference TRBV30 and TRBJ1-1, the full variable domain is SQTIHQWPATLVQPVGSPLSLECTVEGTSNPNLYWYRQAAGRGLQLLFYSVGIGQISSEVPQNLSASRPQDRQFILSSKKLLLSDSGFYLCAWRSYRGTEAFFGQGTRLTVV.

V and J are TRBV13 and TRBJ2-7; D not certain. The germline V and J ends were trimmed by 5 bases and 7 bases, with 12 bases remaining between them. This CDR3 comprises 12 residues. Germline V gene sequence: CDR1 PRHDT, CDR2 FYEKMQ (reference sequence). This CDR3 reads CASSTDTEEQYF. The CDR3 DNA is TGTGCCAGCAGCACCGACACGGAAGAGCAGTACTTC.

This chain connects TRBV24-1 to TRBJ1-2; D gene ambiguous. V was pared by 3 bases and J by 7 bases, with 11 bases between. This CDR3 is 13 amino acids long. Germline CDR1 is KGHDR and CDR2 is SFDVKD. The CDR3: CATSDVGSGGYTF. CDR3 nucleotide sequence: TGTGCCACCAGTGATGTGGGGAGTGGTGGCTACACCTTC.

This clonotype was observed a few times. In nucleotides, the CDR3 is TGCAGTGCAATAAACAGGGGAATCCCACAATCACCCCTCCACTTT. Translated: CSAINRGIPQSPLHF. The chain employs TRBV20-1 and TRBJ1-6, with 7 bases lining up with TRBD1. CDR1 is DFQATT, CDR2 SNEGSKA, per germline (reference sequence). Trimming at V came to 6 bases and at J to 10 bases, leaving 15 bases not matched to a gene. This CDR3 is built from 15 residues.

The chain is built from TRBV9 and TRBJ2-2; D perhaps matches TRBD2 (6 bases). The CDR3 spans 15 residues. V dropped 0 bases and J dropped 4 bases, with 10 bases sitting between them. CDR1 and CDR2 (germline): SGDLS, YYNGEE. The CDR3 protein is CASSVALGGTGELFF. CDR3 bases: TGTGCCAGCAGCGTAGCTCTGGGGGGCACCGGGGAGCTGTTTTTT.

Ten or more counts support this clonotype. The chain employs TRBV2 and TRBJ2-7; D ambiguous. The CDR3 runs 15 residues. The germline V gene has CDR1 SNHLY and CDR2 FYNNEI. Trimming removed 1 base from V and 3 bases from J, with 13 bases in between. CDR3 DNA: TGTGCCAGCAGTGAAGGGATGGCGGAGATCTACGAGCAGTACTTC. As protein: CASSEGMAEIYEQYF.

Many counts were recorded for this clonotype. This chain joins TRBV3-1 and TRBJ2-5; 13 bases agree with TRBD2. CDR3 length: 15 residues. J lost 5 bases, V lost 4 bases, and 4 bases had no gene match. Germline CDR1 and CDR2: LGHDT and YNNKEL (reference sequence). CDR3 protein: CASSRGLAGVETQYF. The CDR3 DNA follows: TGTGCCAGCAGCCGAGGACTAGCGGGAGTTGAGACCCAGTACTTC.

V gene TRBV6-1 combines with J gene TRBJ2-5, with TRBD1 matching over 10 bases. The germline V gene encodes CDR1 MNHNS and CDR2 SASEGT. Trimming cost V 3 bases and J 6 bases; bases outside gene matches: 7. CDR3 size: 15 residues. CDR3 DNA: TGTGCCAGCAGTGATAGGGACAGGGGTCTGCAGACCCAGTACTTC. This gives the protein CASSDRDRGLQTQYF.

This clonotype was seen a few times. The CDR3 nucleotides read TGTGCCAGCACCCGGGCCCCAGCGAGCTCCTACGAGCAGTACTTC. Its protein product is CASTRAPASSYEQYF. The V and J genes are TRBV4-2 and TRBJ2-7; D is unresolved. Trimming removed 7 bases from V and 0 bases from J, with 16 bases in between. CDR3 length: 15 residues. CDR1 and CDR2 from the germline V gene are LGHNA and YNFKEQ.